Shown below are 4 T cell receptor beta chains from a single sample sequenced in a study of a mutant IDH1 vaccine in newly diagnosed glioma. Repertoires were generated with immunoSEQ multiplex PCR, while TCRdb's copy carries only in-frame clones and drops some. In the table there are around 52,000 clones, 78% of which are singletons. Their antigens are not known. The sample's time point: week 5, during vaccination. Vaccination used 300 ug of mutant IDH1 20-mer peptide per dose, with topical imiquimod. The input for sequencing was PBMCs, taken from a glioma patient whose treatment included an IDH1 peptide vaccine. The receptors derive from a woman aged 40 to 55 with glioma.

The rearrangement joins TRBV5-1 to TRBJ1-1; 9 nucleotides align to TRBD1. With V trimmed by 4 bases and J by 6 bases, 13 bases remained unmatched. CDR3 size: 16 residues. Germline V gene lookup returns CDR1 SGHRS and CDR2 YFSETQ. Here the CDR3 reads CASSRDRVFVGAEAFF. CDR3 DNA: TGCGCCAGCAGCCGGGACAGGGTCTTCGTGGGCGCTGAAGCTTTCTTT.

The rearrangement links TRBV6-6 to TRBJ1-6; D may be TRBD1 (5 bases). The CDR3 sequence is 15 residues long. V lost 5 bases, J lost 5 bases, and 13 bases lay in between. CDR1 and CDR2 (germline): MNHNY, SVGAGI (reference sequence). The CDR3 coding sequence is TGTGCCAGCAGTAGAAACGACAGAAATAATTCACCCCTCCACTTT. Its translation: CASSRNDRNNSPLHF.

The chain joins TRBV2 to TRBJ1-5, with D perhaps TRBD1 (6 bases). The CDR3 sequence is 14 residues long. The V end lost 6 bases, the J end lost 6 bases, and 15 bases lay between the germline ends. Germline-derived CDR1 and CDR2 are SNHLY and FYNNEI. CDR3 DNA: TGTGCCAGCAGGCCACAGGGAGCAATTCAGCCCCAGCATTTT. It yields the protein CASRPQGAIQPQHF. The entire variable domain, with the rest obtained from reference TRBV2 and TRBJ1-5, is as follows: EPEVTQTPSHQVTQMGQEVILRCVPISNHLYFYWYRQILGQKVEFLVSFYNNEISEKSEIFDDQFSVERPDGSNFTLKIRSTKLEDSAMYFCASRPQGAIQPQHFGDGTRLSIL.

This clone was picked up one time. J is TRBJ1-3 and V is TRBV7-2, with D possibly matching TRBD1 (5 bases). Per the germline V gene, CDR1 is SGHTA and CDR2 is FQGNSA. The CDR3 is 13 residues long. V was cut by 6 bases and J by 3 bases, with 9 bases left in between. DNA for the CDR3: TGTGCCAGCAGGGGGGGGGTTGGAAACACCATATATTTT. As protein: CASRGGVGNTIYF.